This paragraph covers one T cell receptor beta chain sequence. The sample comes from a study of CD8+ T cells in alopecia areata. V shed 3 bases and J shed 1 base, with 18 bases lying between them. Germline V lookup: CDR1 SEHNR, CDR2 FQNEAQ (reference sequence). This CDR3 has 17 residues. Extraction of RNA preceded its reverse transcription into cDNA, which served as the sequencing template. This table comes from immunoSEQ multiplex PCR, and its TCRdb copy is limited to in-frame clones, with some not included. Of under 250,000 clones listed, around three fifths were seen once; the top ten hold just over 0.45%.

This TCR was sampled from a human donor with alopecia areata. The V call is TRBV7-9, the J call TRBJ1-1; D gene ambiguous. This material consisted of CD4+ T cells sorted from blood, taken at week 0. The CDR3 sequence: CASSFPLRPRGNTEAFF. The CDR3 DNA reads TGTGCCAGCAGCTTCCCCCTACGCCCGCGGGGGAACACTGAAGCTTTCTTT. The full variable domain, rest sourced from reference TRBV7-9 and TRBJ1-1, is DTGVSQNPRHKITKRGQNVTFRCDPISEHNRLYWYRQTLGQGPEFLTYFQNEAQLEKSRLLSDRFSAERPKGSFSTLEIQRTEQGDSAMYLCASSFPLRPRGNTEAFFGQGTRLTVV.